This section outlines one T cell receptor (beta chain) sequence together with its context. Its antigen remains undetermined. No base quality information exists; no much larger clone differs at one position. This specimen comes from a study of Ad26.COV2.S vaccination and SARS-CoV-2 variants (dated by TCRdb to the early 2020s). For the wider study: Vaccine-arm donors came from COV1001, a multicentre, randomized, double-blind, placebo-controlled phase I-IIa trial of Ad26.COV2.S in healthy adults. Ad26.COV2.S was administered intramuscularly at 5 x 10^10 or 1 x 10^11 viral particles, either as a single shot or as two shots given 56 days apart. TCRbeta repertoire sequencing served as the tool for gauging how specific and how broad the SARS-CoV-2-reactive T cell receptors were following Ad26.COV2.S vaccination. The TCR-sequenced set comprised about 32 samples: roughly 19 Ad26.COV2.S vaccine recipients, 5 placebo recipients and 8 SARS-CoV-2 convalescent individuals. Participants in the trial were split at random into five groups of five each, receiving low-dose or high-dose Ad26.COV2.S once or twice, or else placebo on both occasions. Investigators did not know the trial group allocation while performing experiments and assessing outcomes.

The germline V gene encodes CDR1 DFQATT and CDR2 SNEGSKA (reference sequence). Cut back by 3 bases and 4 bases, the V and J ends lie 18 bases apart. The CDR3 sequence holds 15 residues, the cysteine and phenylalanine included. Just the 45-base CDR3 DNA is kept, in frame starting at base 1. The immunoSEQ Assay was the method used to sequence TCRbeta CDR3 regions. After extraction, genomic DNA underwent amplification by bias-controlled multiplex PCR, followed by high-throughput sequencing. Concerning the study's data processing: To quantify the absolute abundance of every unique TCRbeta CDR3 region, sequences were collapsed and filtered. T cell fraction was estimated by normalization of TCRbeta template counts to usable DNA, with usable DNA being measured through amplification of reference genes present in all nucleated cells. Repertoire TCRs were annotated as SARS-CoV-2-specific when V gene, CDR3 amino acid sequence and J gene were exactly matched to a known reactive TCR set. The reference SARS-CoV-2 TCR set came from MIRA and was filtered for enrichment in COVID-19-positive ImmuneCODE repertoires, removing public or cross-reactive TCRs. Using the MIRA antigens, annotated TCRs were further analysed by specific ORF or by position within an ORF. Breadth was defined as annotated unique rearrangements over total unique productive rearrangements; depth was the summed frequency of those rearrangements. Two-sided Wilcoxon rank-sum tests were applied when comparing TCR breadth between groups. Imported from immuneACCESS, the table was reduced by TCRdb to in-frame sequences with V and J called. These copies leave out some clones; in studies compared against another copy, an unresolved V gene accounts for under half, and the cause of the remainder is not known. From that table come the V and J calls and clone size; the DNA was used to work out D and trimming. This sample has 300,000 to 400,000 clones in its table, and around 90% of those were observed once. 3.4% of the sample is held by the ten biggest clonotypes.

The investigation overall reported the following: Vaccine and placebo recipients had similar non-spike TCR breadth, a finding consistent with the vaccine containing only spike. The study lacked the statistical power to compare responses across vaccine doses or regimens. Compared with placebo recipients, Ad26.COV2.S recipients showed higher spike-specific TCR breadth (P = 0.0014). After vaccination, substantial breadth of spike-specific CD8+ and CD4+ T cell responses was reported. The authors noted that total T cell responses may have been underestimated by the TCR breadth and depth analyses.

The sample's treatment or condition, from its label and the paper: some 20 received Ad26.COV2.S at low or high dose, single or two shots; about 5 received placebo; per-sample allocation not given. For vaccine and placebo recipients, the sequenced repertoires came from samples collected on day 63 after the first injection. Between 29 July and 7 August 2020, Cohort 1b enrolled about two dozen adults aged 18-55 years at one site in Boston, USA. As a vaccine, Ad26.COV2.S was a replication-incompetent adenovirus type 26 vector that expressed a prefusion-stabilized SARS-CoV-2 spike protein derived from the original Wuhan strain.

This TCR derives from a person between 18 and 59 years old who received the Ad26.COV2.S COVID-19 vaccine or a placebo. This material consisted of peripheral blood, taken in a trial of Ad26.COV2.S vaccine versus placebo. The chain is made from TRBV20-1 and TRBJ2-5; possibly the D gene is TRBD2, per 5 matching bases. CDR3 reads: CSASTSYMLGETQYF. The bases read TGCAGTGCTAGTACTAGTTATATGTTGGGAGAGACCCAGTACTTC.